Presented here are 25 T cell receptor beta chains from one specimen sequenced in a study of T cells in Graves' hyperthyroidism and ophthalmopathy. Authors of the study amplified TCR beta CDR3 regions from RNA transcripts. First-round RT-PCR of the TCR CDR3 relied on the HTBI primer set. TCRdb re-analysed the multiplex PCR reads in MiXCR, keeping a single row per CDR3 protein. This repertoire shows a few hundred thousand distinct CDR3 sequences, more than 20% found once; its top ten account for about a quarter. Sequencing input: blood. These receptors were obtained from a young man with Graves' hyperthyroidism.

The chain uses TRBV25-1 and TRBJ1-5, with D possibly being TRBD1 (6 bases). V dropped 2 bases and J dropped 0 bases, with 17 bases sitting between them. The CDR3 runs to 18 residues. Per the germline V gene, CDR1 is MGHDK and CDR2 is SYGVNS. The CDR3 sequence is CASSEPARGCGSNQPQHF. The CDR3 bases are TGTGCCAGCAGTGAACCCGCCAGGGGATGCGGTAGCAATCAGCCCCAGCATTTT.

The chain has TRBV12-3 or TRBV12-4 and TRBJ1-6; D call uncertain. V was shortened by 3 bases and J by 7 bases, with 13 bases between the two germline ends. This CDR3 comprises 15 residues. The CDR3 bases are TGTGCCAGCAGTTTGCTGAACACGAGGAATTCACCCCTCCACTTT. Translation gives CASSLLNTRNSPLHF.

The V gene is TRBV12-3 or TRBV12-4, the J gene TRBJ1-5, with D hard to call. V was shortened by 3 bases and J by 6 bases, with 15 bases between the two germline ends. CDR3 length: 15 residues. CDR3 amino acids: CASSLGRLGGQPQHF. CDR3 DNA sequence: TGTGCCAGCAGTTTGGGCAGGCTAGGTGGTCAGCCCCAGCATTTT.

This clonotype appeared many times. The chain couples TRBV29-1 to TRBJ2-5; no firm D call. The germline V and J ends were trimmed by 3 bases and 2 bases, with 7 bases remaining between them. The CDR3 loop spans 12 amino acids. Germline-derived CDR1 and CDR2 are SQVTM and ANQGSEA. CDR3 in DNA: TGCAGCGTTGATATGTCGCAAGAGACCCAGTACTTC. Its protein product is CSVDMSQETQYF.

This clonotype was seen only a few times. This sequence joins TRBV7-9 and TRBJ2-5; TRBD1 matches 7 bases. Losses at the gene ends were 5 bases for V and 0 bases for J; bases not matched to a gene: 6. This CDR3 is 15 amino acids long. The germline V gene encodes CDR1 SEHNR and CDR2 FQNEAQ (reference sequence). This CDR3 reads CASSRGQAYQETQYF. The CDR3 nucleotides are TGTGCCAGCAGCAGAGGACAGGCTTACCAAGAGACCCAGTACTTC.

The chain combines TRBV5-1 with TRBJ1-1; no clear D. In germline, CDR1 is SGHRS, CDR2 YFSETQ. CDR3 size: 16 residues. Trimming cost V 4 bases and J 1 base, with 17 bases left between them. The CDR3 loop is CASSRSSFAGNTEAFF. The CDR3 coding sequence is TGCGCCAGCAGCAGATCGTCCTTCGCCGGGAACACTGAAGCTTTCTTT. Combining the CDR3 with reference TRBV5-1 and TRBJ1-1 gives the whole variable domain KAGVTQTPRYLIKTRGQQVTLSCSPISGHRSVSWYQQTPGQGLQFLFEYFSETQRNKGNFPGRFSGRQFSNSRSEMNVSTLELGDSALYLCASSRSSFAGNTEAFFGQGTRLTVV.

There are many counts of this clonotype. This chain links TRBV12-3 or TRBV12-4 with TRBJ2-2, with D uncertain. The V end lost 6 bases, the J end lost 6 bases, and 11 bases lay between the germline ends. The CDR3 has 13 amino acids. CDR3 residues: CASRVAAPGELFF. The CDR3 DNA follows: TGTGCCAGCAGGGTAGCCGCGCCCGGGGAGCTGTTTTTT.

This clonotype was counted ten times or more. The chain recombines TRBV28 with TRBJ1-1; a weak D match, TRBD1 (5 bases). The V and J ends lost 6 bases and 6 bases respectively, with 8 bases between them. The CDR3 contains 11 residues. Germline loops: CDR1 MDHEN, CDR2 SYDVKM. The DNA of the CDR3 is TGTGCCAGCAGAGGACACCCTGAAGCTTTCTTT. Residues: CASRGHPEAFF.

This clonotype was detected a few times. The final CDR3 position lacks the conserved phenylalanine or tryptophan, pointing to a likely read error. The chain carries TRBV18 and TRBJ2-7, with D uncertain. Germline-derived CDR1 and CDR2 are KGHSH and LQKENI. This CDR3 spans 12 amino acids. Trimming left V 2 bases short and J 1 base short, with 3 bases between. The CDR3 coding sequence is TGTGCCAGCTCACCAGGGTCCTACGAGCAGTACCTC. Its translation is CASSPGSYEQYL.

This clonotype was seen ten or more times. The chain couples TRBV6-5 to TRBJ1-5; 7 positions match TRBD1. This CDR3 comprises 14 residues. Germline CDR1 is MNHEY and CDR2 is SVGAGI. Trimming took 3 bases from V and 5 from J; bases not matched to a gene: 4. CDR3: CASSYRQGHQPQHF. The CDR3 bases are TGTGCCAGCAGTTATAGACAGGGCCATCAGCCCCAGCATTTT.

This clonotype was counted only a few times. The J gene is TRBJ1-5, the V gene TRBV7-2; D call uncertain. This CDR3 region has 13 residues. Germline assignment: CDR1 SGHTA and CDR2 FQGNSA. The germline V and J ends were trimmed by 5 bases and 9 bases, with 14 bases remaining between them. This CDR3 is CASSQTTERPQHF. The CDR3 DNA is TGTGCCAGCAGCCAAACCACCGAGAGGCCCCAGCATTTT.

The chain has TRBV18 and TRBJ2-5; D is perhaps TRBD1 (8 bases). Per the germline V gene, CDR1 is KGHSH and CDR2 is LQKENI. The CDR3 is 12 residues long. Between the trimmed V and J ends, which lost 6 bases and 13 bases, there was a span of 18 bases. The CDR3 sequence is CASSATGGALYF. For the CDR3, the DNA is TGTGCCAGCTCCGCAACAGGGGGGGCCCTGTACTTC. The whole variable domain, remainder taken from reference TRBV18 and TRBJ2-5, is NAGVMQNPRHLVRRRGQEARLRCSPMKGHSHVYWYRQLPEEGLKFMVYLQKENIIDESGMPKERFSAEFPKEGPSILRIQQVVRGDSAAYFCASSATGGALYFGPGTRLLVL.

The table lists this clonotype with a few counts. J is TRBJ2-7 and V is TRBV4-1, with 10 bases lining up with TRBD1. Germline V gives CDR1 MGHRA, CDR2 YSYEKL. V gave up 1 base and J gave up 5 bases; unmatched junction bases: 5. This CDR3 region has 15 residues. CDR3 sequence (DNA): TGCGCCAGCAGCCAAGCCCCTGGACAGGGGGACGAGCAGTACTTC. It encodes CASSQAPGQGDEQYF.

Only a few counts were recorded for this clonotype. The chain uses TRBV5-5 and TRBJ1-3; D uncertain. The V and J ends lost 0 bases and 8 bases respectively, with 12 bases between them. Per the germline V gene, CDR1 is SGHKS and CDR2 is YYEKEE (reference sequence). This CDR3 has 14 residues. This chain's CDR3 is CASSLEDSMDTIYF. The CDR3 DNA reads TGTGCCAGCAGCTTGGAGGATTCGATGGACACCATATATTTT.

This clonotype has a count of ten or more. With a much larger clone just one base away, this may be a read error. The V and J genes are TRBV6-2 or TRBV6-3 and TRBJ2-5; 12 positions match TRBD1. The CDR3 covers 14 residues. The germline V gene encodes CDR1 MNHEY and CDR2 SVGEGT. This CDR3 reads CAGSGGQGAETQYF. In nucleotides, the CDR3 is TGTGCCGGCAGTGGGGGACAGGGGGCAGAGACCCAGTACTTC.

The V and J genes are TRBV5-1 and TRBJ1-1; D is perhaps TRBD1 (6 bases). Germline-derived CDR1 and CDR2 are SGHRS and YFSETQ. V dropped 0 bases and J dropped 5 bases, with 11 bases sitting between them. CDR3 length: 14 amino acids. The CDR3: CASSLVTGSTEAFF. The CDR3 DNA reads as TGCGCCAGCAGCTTGGTTACAGGGTCGACTGAAGCTTTCTTT.

This clonotype was seen a handful of times. The V gene is TRBV2, the J gene TRBJ1-6, with D unclear. Germline CDR1 reads SNHLY; CDR2 reads FYNNEI. The CDR3 spans 13 residues. Trimming removed 5 bases at V and 8 bases at J, with 10 bases between. CDR3 amino acids: CASSLETYSPLHF. DNA of the CDR3: TGTGCCAGCAGTCTCGAAACTTATTCACCCCTCCACTTT.

This clonotype was seen many times. The rearrangement joins TRBV12-3 or TRBV12-4 to TRBJ2-5; D call uncertain. There are 13 residues in the CDR3. The germline V and J ends were trimmed by 2 bases and 2 bases, with 6 bases remaining between them. DNA for the CDR3: TGTGCCAGCAGTTTAAAACCTCAAGAGACCCAGTACTTC. Translation gives CASSLKPQETQYF.

This clonotype has ten or more counts. V is TRBV20-1 and J is TRBJ1-1; no clear D gene. There are 14 residues in the CDR3. CDR1 and CDR2 from the germline V gene are DFQATT and SNEGSKA (reference sequence). Trimming took 3 bases from V and 6 from J, leaving 17 bases between them. The CDR3 DNA follows: TGCAGTGCTAGTCTTTTTGTGTCACTACCTGAAGCTTTCTTT. Translating gives CSASLFVSLPEAFF.

With regard to this clonotype: It may be a read error: a sequence one base away is much more abundant. The CDR3 is CASGRVDGYEQYF. In DNA form, the CDR3 reads TGTGCCAGCGGCAGGGTAGATGGGTACGAGCAGTACTTC. This chain links TRBV6-1 with TRBJ2-7; a weak D match, TRBD1 (5 bases). The ends were cut back, 8 bases at V and 4 bases at J, with 15 bases in the middle. The CDR3 is 13 residues long. CDR1 is MNHNS, CDR2 SASEGT, per germline.

This clonotype occurred a few times. The chain uses TRBV30 and TRBJ1-2; perhaps TRBD1 as D (6 bases). Looked up from germline, CDR1 is GTSNPN and CDR2 is SVGIG (reference sequence). The CDR3 length is 14 residues. V dropped 8 bases and J dropped 5 bases, with 21 bases sitting between them. The CDR3, as DNA: TGTGCCCTGCCGCGGGACACGCAGGATTATGGCTACACCTTC. This translates into CALPRDTQDYGYTF.

This clonotype came up many times. The chain links TRBV27 to TRBJ2-7; tentative D call: TRBD1 (6 bases). Germline V gene sequence: CDR1 MNHEY, CDR2 SMNVEV (reference sequence). V lost 5 bases, J lost 0 bases, and 17 bases lay in between. This CDR3 region has 16 residues. In DNA, the CDR3 is TGTGCCAGCAGTCTCCGCCAACAGGGAAGCTCCTACGAGCAGTACTTC. It is translated as CASSLRQQGSSYEQYF.

This clonotype was detected ten times or more. The chain joins TRBV19 to TRBJ2-7, with D perhaps assigned TRBD1 or TRBD2 (5 bases each). Germline V CDR1 and CDR2: LNHDA, SQIVND (reference sequence). V shed 10 bases and J shed 5 bases, with 24 bases lying between them. This CDR3 spans 15 amino acids. The DNA of the CDR3 is TGTGCCACCCCTGAACTTACGGGACCCGACCACGAGCAGTACTTC. Protein sequence: CATPELTGPDHEQYF.

This clonotype was seen more than once but under ten times. This CDR3 is missing its conserved last phenylalanine or tryptophan, likely due to a read error. This chain connects TRBV4-2 to TRBJ2-7; 10 positions agree with TRBD1. V was clipped by 0 bases and J by 4 bases; unmatched bases: 0. CDR3 size: 14 residues. Germline CDR1 and CDR2: LGHNA and YNFKEQ. CDR3 region: CASSQEGQGYEQYL. As DNA, the CDR3 is TGTGCCAGCAGCCAAGAGGGACAGGGGTACGAGCAGTACCTC.

This clonotype was counted only a few times. CDR3 region: CSVGKDQVREQYF. In nucleotides, the CDR3 is TGCAGCGTGGGGAAAGACCAGGTCCGAGAGCAGTACTTC. V gene TRBV29-1 combines with J gene TRBJ2-7; D is ambiguous. The CDR3 contains 13 residues. V lost 6 bases and J lost 7, with 19 bases in between. Per germline, CDR1 SQVTM and CDR2 ANQGSEA.